A selection of T cell receptor beta chains follows, all from one sample in a study of blood T cell repertoires in COVID-19. Sequencing was performed with immunoSEQ multiplex PCR; in TCRdb, only in-frame clones are kept and a portion is missing. The sample consists of almost 300,000 clones, roughly nine tenths of them appearing once. Sequences were obtained from peripheral blood. These receptor sequences come from a young woman with COVID-19, enrolled during active disease. Each CDR3 is given with its conserved first and last residue. Fields, in order: V gene, J gene, clone size, D gene, CDR3 length, CDR3 DNA, CDR3 protein. The D gene is left open where the match is weak. Some rows mark clone size as missing; the rest say once, few, many or name a class of expanded clone.

>TRBV27|TRBJ1-1|-|TRBD1|14
TGTGCCAGCAGTTTATCGAGGGGGCGGACTGAAGCTTTCTTT
CASSLSRGRTEAFF
>TRBV5-5|TRBJ1-4|-|-|17
TGTGCCAGCAGCTTGTTACCACTCCTTGCAACTAATGAAAAACTGTTTTTT
CASSLLPLLATNEKLFF
>TRBV19|TRBJ1-4|-|TRBD1|14
TGTGCCAGTAGACCGGGACAGGGTAATGAAAAACTGTTTTTT
CASRPGQGNEKLFF
>TRBV19|TRBJ2-5|once|TRBD1|13
TGTGCCAGTAGCGGGACAGACCAAGAGACCCAGTACTTC
CASSGTDQETQYF
>TRBV18|TRBJ1-5|-|TRBD1|16
TGTGCCAGCTCTCCCAGGGGGGTAGGGGGCAATCAGCCCCAGCATTTT
CASSPRGVGGNQPQHF
>TRBV5-6|TRBJ1-2|-|-|14
TGTGCCAGCAGCGCTAACCAGGGTAACTATGGCTACACCTTC
CASSANQGNYGYTF
>TRBV11-2|TRBJ1-2|-|TRBD1|17
TGTGCCAGCAGCTTAGGGCTGCTAAAACGGACAGGGGAGGGCTACACCTTC
CASSLGLLKRTGEGYTF
>TRBV13|TRBJ2-2|-|TRBD1|18
TGTGCCAGCAGCCCAACCGGGACAGGAGGTGGGAACACCGGGGAGCTGTTTTTT
CASSPTGTGGGNTGELFF
>TRBV10-3|TRBJ2-7|-|-|12
TGTGCCATCAGTGGACGGGTGGGCGAGCAGTACTTC
CAISGRVGEQYF
>TRBV5-1|TRBJ1-1|-|-|13
TGCGCCAGCAGCCGGACAATGAACACTGAAGCTTTCTTT
CASSRTMNTEAFF
>TRBV19|TRBJ1-5|-|-|13
TGTGCCAGTAGTATGGGGGGTAATCAGCCCCAGCATTTT
CASSMGGNQPQHF
>TRBV28|TRBJ1-2|-|-|13
TGTGCCAGCAGTTCTGGAGCTAACTATGGCTACACCTTC
CASSSGANYGYTF
>TRBV2|TRBJ2-3|-|-|18
TGTGCCAGCAGCACCTCCGGGGGGCGGGGGACTAGCACAGATACGCAGTATTTT
CASSTSGGRGTSTDTQYF
>TRBV21-1|TRBJ2-3|-|-|21
-
CASSKIKVVARGSLYTDTQYF
>TRBV4-2|TRBJ2-7|-|TRBD2|16
TGTGCCAGCAGCCCGGGCGGGGGATTCGGAAGCTACGAGCAGTACTTC
CASSPGGGFGSYEQYF
>TRBV6-4|TRBJ1-3|-|TRBD1|15
TGTGCCAGCAGGGGAGGACAGGTATCTGGAAACACCATATATTTT
CASRGGQVSGNTIYF
>TRBV5-1|TRBJ2-3|once|TRBD2|17
TGCGCCAGCCTGAGCGGACTAGCGGGGGGGCCTGTAGATACGCAGTATTTT
CASLSGLAGGPVDTQYF
>TRBV5-4|TRBJ1-2|-|-|14
TGTGCCAGCAGCCGGGCAGGGGTTGGCTATGGCTACACCTTC
CASSRAGVGYGYTF
>TRBV2|TRBJ2-3|-|TRBD2|19
TGTGCCAGCCTGGGGACTAGCGGGGGACTGGGACTTCACACAGATACGCAGTATTTT
CASLGTSGGLGLHTDTQYF
>TRBV27|TRBJ2-7|-|TRBD1|15
TGTGCCAGCAGTTTTTCCGGACAGGGGGCCTACGAGCAGTACTTC
CASSFSGQGAYEQYF
>TRBV9|TRBJ1-6|-|TRBD1|15
TGTGCCAGCAGCGGGACAGGGAACTATAATTCACCCCTCCACTTT
CASSGTGNYNSPLHF
>TRBV15|TRBJ2-7|-|TRBD2|16
TGTGCCACCAGCTCCGCGGCGGGGGGTCGACCCTACGAGCAGTACTTC
CATSSAAGGRPYEQYF
>TRBV19|TRBJ2-7|-|-|12
TGTGCCAGTACAGGGGAAAGCTACGAGCAGTACTTC
CASTGESYEQYF
>TRBV27|TRBJ2-7|-|-|13
TGTGCCAGCAGTTATGCGGGGCGCTACGAGCAGTACTTC
CASSYAGRYEQYF
>TRBV2|TRBJ1-5|few|TRBD1|15
TGTGCCAGCACACAGGGGAGCCTATCAGGTGGGCCCCAGCATTTT
CASTQGSLSGGPQHF
>TRBV20-1|TRBJ2-7|-|TRBD1|17
TGCAGTGCAAGTCCCGGGACAGGGGCCACGGGTCTTCACGAGCAGTACTTC
CSASPGTGATGLHEQYF
>TRBV6-5|TRBJ2-3|-|TRBD2|15
TGTGCCAGCATCCGGACTAGCGGGGACTCAGATACGCAGTATTTT
CASIRTSGDSDTQYF
>TRBV20-1|TRBJ2-1|-|TRBD2|17
TGCAGTGCTAGTAAGGCTAGCGGAGGATCCACCTACAATGAGCAGTTCTTC
CSASKASGGSTYNEQFF
>TRBV5-1|TRBJ2-1|-|-|14
TGCGCCAGCAGCTTGTTATTCGGGAGTGGTGAGCAGTTCTTC
CASSLLFGSGEQFF
>TRBV11-2|TRBJ2-7|once|-|12
TGTGCCAGCAGCTTAGAGAGGTTTGAGCAGTACTTC
CASSLERFEQYF
>TRBV6-5|TRBJ1-2|few|TRBD1|14
TGTGCCAGCACTCAAGGACAGGGAGGGTATGGCTACACCTTC
CASTQGQGGYGYTF
>TRBV19|TRBJ1-5|-|-|18
TGTGCCAGCCGGCACCGTCGGGGGGTCCCGACTGGAGGCCAGCCCCAGCATTTT
CASRHRRGVPTGGQPQHF
>TRBV5-1|TRBJ1-2|-|-|14
TGCGCCAGCACCACTGGGCGGGGGGGAACTGGCTACACCTTC
CASTTGRGGTGYTF
>TRBV10-1|TRBJ2-2|-|TRBD1|14
TGCGCCAGCAGACAGACAGGGGGGACCGGGGAGCTGTTTTTT
CASRQTGGTGELFF
>TRBV6-2/TRBV6-3|TRBJ2-5|-|-|13
TGTGCCAGCAGCCGAGGTCCAATTGGGACCCAGTACTTC
CASSRGPIGTQYF
>TRBV6-5|TRBJ2-4|-|-|14
TGTGCCAGACCGGACAGATTAGCCAAAAACATTCAGTACTTC
CARPDRLAKNIQYF
>TRBV4-1|TRBJ2-1|-|TRBD2|17
TGCGCCAGCAGCCAAGATGACTGGACTAGCGGGGGGTATGAGCAGTTCTTC
CASSQDDWTSGGYEQFF
>TRBV27|TRBJ1-6|-|-|15
TGTGCCAGCGGTGTTCCAGGCTTTCGACGTTCACCCCTCCACTTT
CASGVPGFRRSPLHF
>TRBV3-1/TRBV3-2|TRBJ1-4|-|-|15
TGTGCCAGCAGCCCCCTTGGAGTACCGAGTGAAAAACTGTTTTTT
CASSPLGVPSEKLFF
>TRBV10-2|TRBJ2-2|-|TRBD1|14
TGCGCCAGCAGTTTAAAGGGGGCGACCGGGGAGCTGTTTTTT
CASSLKGATGELFF
>TRBV6-1|TRBJ1-3|-|-|14
TGTGCCAGCAGTGAAAGACAGCCCTTAAACACCATATATTTT
CASSERQPLNTIYF
>TRBV5-4|TRBJ1-6|-|TRBD1|15
TGTGCCAGCAGCCCAGGACAGGGGGCAGGTTCACCCCTCCACTTT
CASSPGQGAGSPLHF
>TRBV6-5|TRBJ2-1|-|-|14
TGTGCCAGCAGTCCCCAACCCACGGACAATGAGCAGTTCTTC
CASSPQPTDNEQFF
>TRBV30|TRBJ1-6|-|-|11
TGTGCCTGGAGTAACCGGGGGGCCCTCCACTTT
CAWSNRGALHF